This T cell receptor beta chain appears in the sequencing data of a study of a mutant IDH1 vaccine in newly diagnosed glioma. The CDR3 spans 18 residues. The germline gives CDR1 SEHNR, CDR2 FQNEAQ (reference sequence). V gave up 5 bases and J gave up 3 bases; unmatched junction bases: 15. Using immunoSEQ multiplex PCR, the repertoire was profiled, and TCRdb retains in-frame clones only, with some absent. The table records under 45,000 clones, about three quarters of them present only once. In the case of this clone: Its antigen is unknown.

The time point denotes: week 23, last vaccination. Each dose of the vaccine consisted of 300 ug of mutant IDH1 20-mer peptide, with topical imiquimod. The clonotype originates from a man in his fifties or sixties with glioma. Sequenced here: PBMCs, sampled from a glioma patient whose treatment included an IDH1 peptide vaccine. The chain joins TRBV7-9 to TRBJ2-2; 7 bases align to TRBD1. This chain's CDR3 is CASSERTGLTGDTGELFF. CDR3 in DNA: TGTGCCAGCAGCGAACGGACAGGTTTAACCGGTGACACCGGGGAGCTGTTTTTT.